Presented here are 26 T cell receptor beta chains from one specimen sequenced in a study of metastatic and nonmetastatic thyroid tumors (dated by TCRdb to 2019 to 2021). No treatment had been received by any patient before thyroid surgery. Library prep was done by PCR. The instrument given in TCRdb is Illumina HiSeq 4000. TCRdb reanalyzed the raw reads on its own, using fastp at Q25 for trimming and MiXCR for clone calling, and kept in-frame beta chains. The table for this sample lists around 34,000 clones; approximately 15% of them were counted only once. The top ten clones comprise about a fifth of the sample. The source material was blood. All receptors come from a male donor with papillary thyroid cancer or a benign thyroid nodule (not recorded which). Some clones in this sample may be carry-over from other donors' samples.

This clone was seen at least ten times. The chain is built from TRBV2 and TRBJ2-7; 9 bases align to TRBD1. The J segment lost 3 bases and the V segment lost 7 bases, leaving 7 bases of the junction unmatched. Germline V gene sequence: CDR1 SNHLY, CDR2 FYNNEI. This CDR3 is 14 amino acids long. CDR3 protein: CASKPGQGVYEQYF. The CDR3 DNA reads as TGTGCCAGCAAACCGGGACAGGGAGTCTACGAGCAGTACTTC.

This clone was seen only a few times. Given a much more abundant clone one base away, this may be a read error. The V gene is TRBV29-1, the J gene TRBJ2-5; D is possibly TRBD1 or TRBD2 (5 bases each). This CDR3 comprises 12 residues. Germline V gene data show CDR1 as SQVTM and CDR2 as ANQGSEA. The germline V and J ends were trimmed by 6 bases and 5 bases, with 13 bases remaining between them. As DNA, the CDR3 is TGCAGCGTCCGGGCTGGGGGTGAGACCCAGTACTTC. Translated, it gives CSVRAGGETQYF. The whole variable domain, remainder taken from reference TRBV29-1 and TRBJ2-5, is SAVISQKPSRDICQRGTSLTIQCQVDSQVTMMFWYRQQPGQSLTLIATANQGSEATYESGFVIDKFPISRPNLTFSTLTVSNMSPEDSSIYLCSVRAGGETQYFGPGTRLLVL.

This clone has just a few counts. The V gene is TRBV5-4, the J gene TRBJ1-2; the D is unclear. Deletions cut 0 bases from V and 4 bases from J, with 1 base between. The CDR3 has 11 amino acids. CDR1 is SGHNT and CDR2 is YYREEE in the germline V gene (reference sequence). This CDR3 reads CASSLGYGYTF. CDR3 sequence (DNA): TGTGCCAGCAGCTTGGGCTATGGCTACACCTTC.

CDR3: CAGMGLTGEQYF. The CDR3 DNA follows: TGTGCCGGGATGGGGTTAACGGGGGAGCAGTACTTC. The gene calls are TRBV30 and TRBJ2-7, with a tentative D call TRBD2 (5 bases). V was shortened by 8 bases and J by 7 bases, with 18 bases between the two germline ends. The germline V gene encodes CDR1 GTSNPN and CDR2 SVGIG (reference sequence). The CDR3 consists of 12 residues.

This clone was observed at least ten times. CDR3 protein: CASTCLGCGEQFF. CDR3 DNA: TGTGCCAGCACTTGTCTAGGTTGCGGTGAGCAGTTCTTC. This chain uses TRBV28 with TRBJ2-1; D is undetermined. This CDR3 is built from 13 residues. V dropped 7 bases and J dropped 9 bases, with 16 bases sitting between them. Germline V gene lookup returns CDR1 MDHEN and CDR2 SYDVKM.

This clone occurred many times. One end of the junction is discordant with germline, which a read error may explain. Other DNA sequences of this sample code for an identical CDR3. The V gene is TRBV7-3, the J gene TRBJ2-6, with D possibly being TRBD2 (6 bases). Germline V gene sequence: CDR1 SGHTA, CDR2 FQGTGA. CDR3 length: 17 residues. CDR3 amino acids: CASSLRAGDSGANVLTF. CDR3 coding DNA: TGTGCCAGCAGCTTAAGAGCCGGGGACTCTGGGGCCAACGTCTTGACTTTC.

This clone was detected many times. J is TRBJ2-2 and V is TRBV11-3; D is possibly TRBD1 (5 bases). Germline V lookup: CDR1 SGHNT, CDR2 YENEEA. The germline V and J ends were trimmed by 4 bases and 5 bases, with 17 bases remaining between them. This CDR3 region has 16 residues. CDR3 residues: CASSSPDSTPTGELFF. CDR3 bases: TGTGCCAGCAGCTCACCCGACAGTACCCCAACCGGGGAGCTGTTTTTT.

Worth noting for this clone: The junction departs from the called germline gene at one end, perhaps through a read error. The rearrangement links TRBV5-1 to TRBJ2-2; 14 positions match TRBD2. Germline values: CDR1 SGHRS, CDR2 YFSETQ. The CDR3 sequence is 15 residues long. CDR3 coding DNA: TGCGCCAGCAGCCCGACTAGCGGGAGGGCCCGGGATCTGTTTTTT. Encoded protein: CASSPTSGRARDLFF. The variable domain in full, completed from reference TRBV5-1 and TRBJ2-2, reads KAGVTQTPRYLIKTRGQQVTLSCSPISGHRSVSWYQQTPGQGLQFLFEYFSETQRNKGNFPGRFSGRQFSNSRSEMNVSTLELGDSALYLCASSPTSGRARDLFFGEGSRLTVL.

This chain joins TRBV28 and TRBJ2-3; TRBD2 matches at 10 bases. Germline V lookup: CDR1 MDHEN, CDR2 SYDVKM. The CDR3 consists of 16 residues. Trimming took 6 bases from V and 5 from J; bases not matched to a gene: 11. The DNA of the CDR3 is TGTGCCAGCAGATCGGCCGGACTAGCGGAACGAGATACGCAGTATTTT. It codes for CASRSAGLAERDTQYF.

This chain connects TRBV6-4 to TRBJ2-7, with 8 bases identical to TRBD2. The germline gives CDR1 MRHNA, CDR2 SNTAGT. The CDR3 covers 16 residues. Germline trimming cut 6 bases from V and 5 bases from J; bases unmatched to any gene: 15. CDR3 nucleotides: TGTGCCAGCAGGGGGGGGGGACTAGAAGGGTTCGACGAGCAGTACTTC. Translation gives CASRGGGLEGFDEQYF.

This clone was seen at least ten times. A much larger clone sits a single nucleotide away, making a read error possible. The genes are TRBV28 and TRBJ2-2, with 8 bases identical to TRBD2. Unmatched junction bases numbered 13, after V lost 7 bases and J lost 6 bases. Germline V gene sequence: CDR1 MDHEN, CDR2 SYDVKM. CDR3 size: 16 residues. The CDR3 sequence: CASKSGQRGGPGELFF. The CDR3 DNA is TGTGCCAGCAAGTCAGGACAACGGGGGGGACCCGGGGAGCTGTTTTTT. The full variable domain, its missing parts supplied by reference TRBV28 and TRBJ2-2, is DVKVTQSSRYLVKRTGEKVFLECVQDMDHENMFWYRQDPGLGLRLIYFSYDVKMKEKGDIPEGYSVSREKKERFSLILESASTNQTSMYLCASKSGQRGGPGELFFGEGSRLTVL.

The rearrangement uses TRBV9 and TRBJ1-3; D perhaps matches TRBD1 (6 bases). CDR3 length equals 15 residues. The V gene's germline CDR1 is SGDLS and CDR2 YYNGEE. V was cut by 5 bases and J by 0 bases, with 12 bases left in between. CDR3 DNA: TGTGCCAGCAGAACACAGGGAGCCTCTGGAAACACCATATATTTT. It specifies CASRTQGASGNTIYF. Full variable domain (rest looked up from reference TRBV9 and TRBJ1-3): DSGVTQTPKHLITATGQRVTLRCSPRSGDLSVYWYQQSLDQGLQFLIQYYNGEERAKGNILERFSAQQFPDLHSELNLSSLELGDSALYFCASRTQGASGNTIYFGEGSWLTVV.

This clone was seen at least ten times. The CDR3 is CASSQASGDYGYTF. CDR3 sequence (DNA): TGTGCCAGCAGCCAAGCATCAGGGGACTATGGCTACACCTTC. The rearrangement joins TRBV3-1 to TRBJ1-2; D possibly corresponds to TRBD1 (6 bases). Trimming took off 1 base at V and 3 bases at J, with 9 bases between the two ends. The CDR3 is made up of 14 amino acids. The germline V gene encodes CDR1 LGHDT and CDR2 YNNKEL (reference sequence).

Comment on this clone: Germline is not matched at one junction end, which may reflect a read error. Other DNA sequences in the same sample also yield this CDR3. The chain has TRBV20-1 and TRBJ1-4; TRBD1 might be the D (5 bases). CDR1 is DFQATT and CDR2 is SNEGSKA in the germline V gene (reference sequence). The length of the CDR3 is 13 residues. The CDR3 reads CSARDSLMEKLFF. In DNA form, the CDR3 reads TGCAGTGCGCGAGACAGTTTGATGGAAAAATTGTTTTTT.

This clone occurred many times. The CDR3 spells CASGTSGRGEQYF. The CDR3, as DNA: TGTGCCAGCGGGACTAGCGGGAGAGGCGAGCAGTACTTC. J is TRBJ2-7 and V is TRBV6-2 or TRBV6-3, with 14 bases that match TRBD2. Trimming cost V 8 bases and J 6 bases; bases outside gene matches: 3. The V gene's germline CDR1 is MNHEY and CDR2 SVGEGT. This CDR3 has 13 residues.

This clone was counted ten times or more. The genes are TRBV19 and TRBJ2-4; D might be TRBD1 or TRBD2, each matching 5 bases. Germline V lookup: CDR1 LNHDA, CDR2 SQIVND (reference sequence). This CDR3 has 16 residues. Trimming stripped 1 base from V and 0 bases from J, with 10 bases between. The CDR3: CASSIGRTIAKNIQYF. CDR3 in DNA: TGTGCCAGTAGTATAGGGAGGACAATAGCCAAAAACATTCAGTACTTC.

Worth noting for this clone: A much larger clone lies a single base off, so this may be a read error. Within the sample, other DNA sequences also encode this same CDR3. The chain recombines TRBV3-1 with TRBJ2-7; D ambiguous. The CDR3 sequence is 10 residues long. Per germline, CDR1 LGHDT and CDR2 YNNKEL (reference sequence). V lost 6 bases and J lost 7, with 7 bases in between. The CDR3 DNA reads as TGTGCCAGCAGTCACGGTGAGCAGTACTTC. As protein: CASSHGEQYF.

About this clone: The junction departs from germline at one end; a sequencing error may be responsible. This rearrangement joins TRBV14 to TRBJ2-7; no clear D. The CDR3 has 14 amino acids. CDR1 is SGHDN, CDR2 FVKESK, per germline. The chain's CDR3 is CASGQAQMSYEQYF. The CDR3 DNA sequence: TGTGCCAGCGGCCAAGCGCAAATGTCCTACGAGCAGTACTTC.

This clone was seen a few times. One end of the junction is discordant with germline, which a read error may explain. V usage is TRBV2 and J usage is TRBJ2-7, with TRBD2 identical over 9 bases. The germline V gene encodes CDR1 SNHLY and CDR2 FYNNEI. This CDR3 spans 15 amino acids. The CDR3 nucleotides read TGTTCCAGCAGTGCAGGACTAGCGTTGACCTACGAGCAGTACTTC. Its protein is CSSSAGLALTYEQYF.

This clone was observed at least ten times. The chain carries TRBV7-9 and TRBJ2-7; D is possibly TRBD1 or TRBD2 (6 bases each). Trimming cost V 4 bases and J 7 bases, with 8 bases left between them. The CDR3 consists of 11 residues. Looked up from germline, CDR1 is SEHNR and CDR2 is FQNEAQ (reference sequence). CDR3 coding DNA: TGTGCCAGCAGCTGGGGGGCAGAGCAGTACTTC. Translation gives CASSWGAEQYF.

This clone was seen ten or more times. The chain links TRBV25-1 to TRBJ1-4; possibly TRBD1 for D (6 bases). The CDR3 consists of 14 residues. Germline CDR1 and CDR2: MGHDK and SYGVNS. Trimming removed 3 bases at V and 7 bases at J, with 12 bases between. CDR3 residues: CASSEWGRGEKLFF. CDR3 DNA: TGTGCCAGCAGTGAGTGGGGGCGAGGTGAAAAACTGTTTTTT.

This clone was observed many times. The rearrangement joins TRBV27 to TRBJ2-2; D gene ambiguous. The CDR3 is made up of 15 amino acids. Germline CDR1 reads MNHEY; CDR2 reads SMNVEV (reference sequence). Trimming cost V 3 bases and J 1 base, with 9 bases left between them. The CDR3 DNA follows: TGTGCCAGCAGTTTTTCCGGAGAGAACACCGGGGAGCTGTTTTTT. It specifies CASSFSGENTGELFF.

This clone has a count of ten or more. The V gene is TRBV20-1, the J gene TRBJ1-4; 7 positions agree with TRBD1. This CDR3 is 18 amino acids long. Germline V CDR1 and CDR2: DFQATT, SNEGSKA (reference sequence). The trim removed 5 bases at V and 0 bases at J, leaving 15 bases unmatched. As DNA, the CDR3 is TGCAGTGCTCCCACAGGGGCCTCACAGGGTGCAACTAATGAAAAACTGTTTTTT. It codes for CSAPTGASQGATNEKLFF.

This clone appeared a few times. A much more abundant neighbour one base away suggests this may be a read error. Other DNA sequences of this sample code for an identical CDR3. For the CDR3, the DNA is TGTGCCAGCAGCTTTAGCTTCGGGGGTACTGAAGCTTTCTTT. Translated: CASSFSFGGTEAFF. The chain is built from TRBV7-2 and TRBJ1-1, with D maybe TRBD1 (5 bases). Trimming pared 3 bases from V and 5 bases from J, leaving 13 bases between. The CDR3 is made up of 14 amino acids. Germline lookup yields CDR1 SGHTA and CDR2 FQGNSA. Filled out from reference TRBV7-2 and TRBJ1-1, the complete variable domain reads GAGVSQSPSNKVTEKGKDVELRCDPISGHTALYWYRQSLGQGLEFLIYFQGNSAPDKSGLPSDRFSAERTGGSVSTLTIQRTQQEDSAVYLCASSFSFGGTEAFFGQGTRLTVV.

CDR3 coding DNA: TGTGCCAGTAGTATACCTCACTCTGGGGCCGGAGGCAATCAGCCCCAGCATTTT. Residues: CASSIPHSGAGGNQPQHF. The rearrangement links TRBV19 to TRBJ1-5, with D possibly being TRBD1 (5 bases). The V gene lost 2 bases and the J gene lost 2 bases, with 19 bases spanning the gap. Germline CDR1 is LNHDA and CDR2 is SQIVND (reference sequence). The length of the CDR3 is 18 residues. Variable domain in full (rest from reference TRBV19 and TRBJ1-5): DGGITQSPKYLFRKEGQNVTLSCEQNLNHDAMYWYRQDPGQGLRLIYYSQIVNDFQKGDIAEGYSVSREKKESFPLTVTSAQKNPTAFYLCASSIPHSGAGGNQPQHFGDGTRLSIL.

The rearrangement links TRBV7-9 to TRBJ2-4; perhaps D is TRBD1 or TRBD2 (5 bases each). Trimming left V 6 bases short and J 8 bases short, with 20 bases between. The CDR3 consists of 15 residues. Germline V gene data show CDR1 as SEHNR and CDR2 as FQNEAQ (reference sequence). This chain's CDR3 is CASRGPGTRWDIQYF. In nucleotides, the CDR3 is TGTGCCAGCAGGGGACCAGGCACCCGGTGGGACATTCAGTACTTC.